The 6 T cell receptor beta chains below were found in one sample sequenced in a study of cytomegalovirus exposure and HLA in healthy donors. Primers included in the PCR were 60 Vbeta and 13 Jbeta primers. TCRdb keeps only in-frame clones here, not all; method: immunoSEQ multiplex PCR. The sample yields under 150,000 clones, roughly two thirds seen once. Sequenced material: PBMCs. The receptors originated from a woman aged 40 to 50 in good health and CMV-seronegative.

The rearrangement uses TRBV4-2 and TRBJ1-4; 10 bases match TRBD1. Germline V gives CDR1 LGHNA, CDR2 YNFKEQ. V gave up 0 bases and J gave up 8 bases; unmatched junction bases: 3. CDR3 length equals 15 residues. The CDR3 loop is CASSQDDRGREKLFF. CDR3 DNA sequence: TGTGCCAGCAGCCAAGACGACAGGGGGCGAGAAAAACTGTTTTTT.

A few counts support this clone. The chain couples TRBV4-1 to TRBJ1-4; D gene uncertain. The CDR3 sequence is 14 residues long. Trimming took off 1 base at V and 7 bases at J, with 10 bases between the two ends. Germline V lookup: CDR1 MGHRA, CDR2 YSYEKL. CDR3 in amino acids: CASSQVSGIEKLFF. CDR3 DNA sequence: TGCGCCAGCAGCCAAGTCTCGGGGATTGAAAAACTGTTTTTT.

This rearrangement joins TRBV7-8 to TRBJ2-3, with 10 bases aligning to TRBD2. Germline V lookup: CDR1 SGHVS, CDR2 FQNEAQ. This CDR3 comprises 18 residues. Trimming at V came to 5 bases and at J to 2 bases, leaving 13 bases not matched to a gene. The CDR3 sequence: CASSPATGSGGDTDTQYF. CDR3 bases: TGTGCCAGCAGCCCTGCTACTGGGAGCGGGGGGGACACAGATACGCAGTATTTT.

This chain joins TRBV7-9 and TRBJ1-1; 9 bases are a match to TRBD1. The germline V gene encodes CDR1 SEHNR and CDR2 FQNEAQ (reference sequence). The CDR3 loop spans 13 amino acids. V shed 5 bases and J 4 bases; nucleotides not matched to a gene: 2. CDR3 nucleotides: TGTGCCAGCAGCACGGGACAGGGCACTGAAGCTTTCTTT. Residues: CASSTGQGTEAFF.

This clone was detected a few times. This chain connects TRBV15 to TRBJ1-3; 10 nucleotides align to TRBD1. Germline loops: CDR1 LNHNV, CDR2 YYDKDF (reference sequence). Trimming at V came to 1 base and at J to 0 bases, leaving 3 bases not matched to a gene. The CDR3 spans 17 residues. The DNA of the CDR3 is TGTGCCACCAGCAGAGGGACAGGGGGGAGCTCTGGAAACACCATATATTTT. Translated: CATSRGTGGSSGNTIYF.

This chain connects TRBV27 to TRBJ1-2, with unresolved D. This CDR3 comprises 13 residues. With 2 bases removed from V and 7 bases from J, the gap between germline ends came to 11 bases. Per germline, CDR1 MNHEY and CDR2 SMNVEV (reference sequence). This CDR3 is CASSLRGIGGYTF. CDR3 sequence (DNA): TGTGCCAGCAGTTTACGGGGAATTGGTGGCTACACCTTC.